This TCR beta chain was retrieved from a study of tumor-infiltrating lymphocytes in primary liver carcinoma. Study at large: Patients were men and women aged 30 to 69 years. Samples returned roughly 3.65 to 8 million productive TCRbeta reads, a yield that was similar across tissue types. Overall study results and limits: Relative to blood, tumors carried a significantly larger fraction of the repertoire in their top 250 clones (p = 0.039). Tumor-adjacent and tumor-blood pairs displayed less overlap than did pairs of tumor regions.

Co-extracting RNA and DNA was done with about 20-34 mg of unsorted bulk tissue as input. The CDR3 sequence is 17 residues long. In the case of this clonotype: Its antigen is unknown. Germline is not matched at one junction end, which may reflect a read error.

cDNA specific to TCR beta was made from 500 ng of total RNA, with a constant-region primer employed for priming. Three nested multiplex PCR rounds, a slightly modified ARM-PCR, produced the libraries for TCR beta. Primers for the first two PCR rounds were TRBV1-TRBV30 forward primers and a C-beta reverse primer (about 10 cycles per round). TCRdb independently ran MiXCR on the multiplex PCR reads; one entry per CDR3 protein. Seen here are under 150,000 distinct CDR3 sequences, about two thirds observed once, and the top ten hold around 8.1%. The clonotype comes from a woman aged 60-70 years with primary liver carcinoma and hepatitis B virus infection. The sequenced sample was tumor-adjacent normal liver tissue. The chain joins TRBV12-3 or TRBV12-4 to TRBJ1-3, with 7 positions matching TRBD1. Here the CDR3 reads CASSKTGRESSGNTIYF. The CDR3 DNA follows: TGTGCCAGCAGCAAGACAGGGAGGGAATCATCTGGAAACACTATATATTTT.